Shown below are 17 T cell receptor beta chains from a single sample sequenced in a study of cytomegalovirus exposure and HLA in healthy donors. Use of 60 Vbeta and 13 Jbeta primers characterized the PCR. Some clones are missing from TCRdb's copy, which holds only in-frame ones; the method was immunoSEQ multiplex PCR. The repertoire holds 55,000 to 65,000 clones, with about four fifths as singletons. The sample taken for sequencing was PBMCs. All receptors come from a woman in her 40s in good health and CMV-seronegative.

The V call is TRBV7-8, the J call TRBJ2-1; D gene uncertain. Germline loops: CDR1 SGHVS, CDR2 FQNEAQ. CDR3 length equals 13 residues. V lost 1 base and J lost 12, with 13 bases in between. CDR3 loop: CASSLEVGLGQFF. For the CDR3, the DNA is TGTGCCAGCAGCTTAGAAGTAGGCCTAGGGCAGTTCTTC.

V gene TRBV30 combines with J gene TRBJ2-7, with 7 bases fitting TRBD1. Germline values: CDR1 GTSNPN, CDR2 SVGIG (reference sequence). The V gene end was trimmed by 3 bases and the J gene end by 1 base; junction bases not matched to a gene: 9. The CDR3 totals 15 residues. The CDR3 region is CAWRFSGTASYEQYF. CDR3 DNA: TGTGCCTGGAGATTCTCCGGGACAGCGTCCTACGAGCAGTACTTC.

The V gene is TRBV7-8, the J gene TRBJ1-2, with 8 positions matching TRBD1. The CDR3 runs to 15 residues. Germline CDR1 and CDR2: SGHVS and FQNEAQ. V trimming: 5 bases; J trimming: 13 bases; junction bases outside the gene matches: 18. CDR3 coding DNA: TGTGCCAGCAGCCACCGCCGGAGGACAGGGATCCCTGTCACCTTC. Its translation is CASSHRRRTGIPVTF.

The V call is TRBV4-1, the J call TRBJ2-4; 7 bases align to TRBD1. Germline V gene data show CDR1 as MGHRA and CDR2 as YSYEKL. Trimming took 3 bases from V and 0 from J; bases not matched to a gene: 5. The CDR3 is made up of 16 amino acids. CDR3 amino acids: CASSQLTGVAKNIQYF. CDR3 nucleotide sequence: TGCGCCAGCAGCCAGCTTACAGGGGTAGCCAAAAACATTCAGTACTTC.

This chain links TRBV5-1 with TRBJ1-5; the match to TRBD1 covers 9 bases. Germline CDR1 reads SGHRS; CDR2 reads YFSETQ. The V segment lost 2 bases and the J segment 6 bases; nucleotides outside the gene matches: 6. The CDR3 is made up of 15 amino acids. CDR3 protein: CASSFGQGQGQPQHF. The CDR3 DNA sequence: TGCGCCAGCAGCTTCGGACAGGGGCAAGGTCAGCCCCAGCATTTT.

The chain employs TRBV19 and TRBJ2-1; a possible D gene is TRBD1 (5 bases). The CDR3 contains 12 residues. CDR1 and CDR2 from the germline V gene are LNHDA and SQIVND (reference sequence). Deletions cut 3 bases from V and 7 bases from J, with 7 bases between. The DNA for the CDR3 is TGTGCCAGTAGTATCAGGGAAAATGAGCAGTTCTTC. Its translation is CASSIRENEQFF.

This chain connects TRBV28 to TRBJ2-2; perhaps TRBD2 as D (5 bases). Trimming removed 6 bases at V and 3 bases at J, with 17 bases between. Germline V gene lookup returns CDR1 MDHEN and CDR2 SYDVKM. The CDR3 is 16 residues long. Written as DNA, the CDR3 is TGTGCCAGCAGCACCCCAACCGGGGATGACACCGGGGAGCTGTTTTTT. Amino acids: CASSTPTGDDTGELFF. Looking up the rest from reference TRBV28 and TRBJ2-2 gives the full variable domain: DVKVTQSSRYLVKRTGEKVFLECVQDMDHENMFWYRQDPGLGLRLIYFSYDVKMKEKGDIPEGYSVSREKKERFSLILESASTNQTSMYLCASSTPTGDDTGELFFGEGSRLTVL.

This sequence joins TRBV9 and TRBJ2-1; tentative D call: TRBD2 (6 bases). The CDR3 length is 17 residues. Trimming pared 4 bases from V and 10 bases from J, leaving 27 bases between. Germline V gene data show CDR1 as SGDLS and CDR2 as YYNGEE. CDR3 in DNA: TGTGCCAGCAGCTCGAAAGACCAGGGACTCAAGTCCTTCGAGCAGTTCTTC. Its translation: CASSSKDQGLKSFEQFF. Combining the CDR3 with reference TRBV9 and TRBJ2-1 gives the whole variable domain DSGVTQTPKHLITATGQRVTLRCSPRSGDLSVYWYQQSLDQGLQFLIQYYNGEERAKGNILERFSAQQFPDLHSELNLSSLELGDSALYFCASSSKDQGLKSFEQFFGPGTRLTVL.

The CDR3, as DNA: TGTGCCAGCAGCTTCGGCCAGGGAGGGGAGACCCAGTACTTC. It codes for CASSFGQGGETQYF. This chain links TRBV7-9 with TRBJ2-5; TRBD2 aligns across 7 bases. V lost 3 bases and J lost 5; bases outside the gene matches: 6. Germline CDR1 and CDR2: SEHNR and FQNEAQ (reference sequence). The CDR3 is 14 amino acids.

This chain connects TRBV7-2 to TRBJ1-2; weak D call: TRBD1 (5 bases). Germline CDR1 and CDR2: SGHTA and FQGNSA. This CDR3 comprises 13 residues. V was pared by 5 bases and J by 8 bases, with 15 bases between. The CDR3 region has the DNA TGTGCCAGCAGCCAACGGCAGGGTGAGGGCTACACCTTC. Its protein is CASSQRQGEGYTF.

CDR3 in amino acids: CASSPLGQGETQYF. For the CDR3, the DNA is TGTGCCAGCAGTCCTCTGGGACAGGGGGAGACCCAGTACTTC. This chain links TRBV27 with TRBJ2-5, with 10 bases lining up with TRBD1. Trimming cost V 5 bases and J 5 bases; bases outside gene matches: 5. This CDR3 has 14 amino acids. Germline V gives CDR1 MNHEY, CDR2 SMNVEV (reference sequence).

The V call is TRBV7-9, the J call TRBJ2-3, with 8 nucleotides matching TRBD1. This CDR3 region has 13 residues. The germline CDR1 and CDR2 sequences are SEHNR and FQNEAQ (reference sequence). V was clipped by 5 bases and J by 10 bases; unmatched bases: 8. The CDR3: CASSPGQGQSQYF. The CDR3 nucleotides are TGTGCCAGCAGCCCCGGACAGGGCCAATCGCAGTATTTT.

V is TRBV7-9 and J is TRBJ1-2; the match to TRBD1 covers 8 bases. Germline lookup yields CDR1 SEHNR and CDR2 FQNEAQ (reference sequence). Germline trimming cut 4 bases from V and 5 bases from J; bases unmatched to any gene: 6. The CDR3 totals 14 residues. CDR3 region: CASSSGQGSYGYTF. DNA for the CDR3: TGTGCCAGCAGCTCCGGACAGGGCTCTTATGGCTACACCTTC.

The chain combines TRBV10-3 with TRBJ1-2; D call uncertain. V was cut by 1 base and J by 7 bases, with 13 bases left in between. The CDR3 totals 14 residues. From germline, CDR1 is ENHRY and CDR2 SYGVKD. The CDR3 reads CAISEYGGDGGYTF. CDR3 nucleotide sequence: TGTGCCATCAGTGAGTATGGCGGCGACGGTGGCTACACCTTC.

The CDR3: CASSLRVRDEQFF. The CDR3 DNA follows: TGTGCCAGCAGCCTAAGGGTGAGGGATGAGCAGTTCTTC. The chain carries TRBV9 and TRBJ2-1, with a weak D call TRBD2 (5 bases). Germline V CDR1 and CDR2: SGDLS, YYNGEE. Deletions cut 4 bases from V and 8 bases from J, with 13 bases between. The CDR3 runs to 13 residues.

The J gene is TRBJ2-3, the V gene TRBV28; TRBD1 agrees at 9 bases. This CDR3 has 16 residues. V lost 5 bases and J lost 2; bases outside the gene matches: 8. Germline CDR1 MDHEN, CDR2 SYDVKM. CDR3 protein: CASSLDRDRVTDTQYF. Written as DNA, the CDR3 is TGTGCCAGCAGTCTCGACCGGGACAGGGTCACAGATACGCAGTATTTT. The full variable domain, completed using reference TRBV28 and TRBJ2-3, is DVKVTQSSRYLVKRTGEKVFLECVQDMDHENMFWYRQDPGLGLRLIYFSYDVKMKEKGDIPEGYSVSREKKERFSLILESASTNQTSMYLCASSLDRDRVTDTQYFGPGTRLTVL.

This rearrangement joins TRBV2 to TRBJ2-7; the D is unclear. Trimming stripped 4 bases from V and 6 bases from J, with 4 bases between. The CDR3 length is 10 residues. Germline lookup yields CDR1 SNHLY and CDR2 FYNNEI. The CDR3 DNA sequence: TGTGCCAGCAGTGCGGTCGAGCAGTACTTC. Translation: CASSAVEQYF. The full variable domain, its missing parts supplied by reference TRBV2 and TRBJ2-7, is EPEVTQTPSHQVTQMGQEVILRCVPISNHLYFYWYRQILGQKVEFLVSFYNNEISEKSEIFDDQFSVERPDGSNFTLKIRSTKLEDSAMYFCASSAVEQYFGPGTRLTVT.